A selection of T cell receptor beta chains follows, all from one sample in a study of beta chain features in type 1 diabetes. TCRdb keeps only in-frame clones here, not all; method: immunoSEQ multiplex PCR. The profile covers approximately 150,000 clones, with 63% appearing a single time and under 0.1% taken by the ten largest. The sequenced material came from naive CD4+ T cells from blood. These receptors came from a man aged 30 to 39 with type 1 diabetes. The CDR3 runs from the conserved cysteine through the conserved F or W. The D gene is left open where the match is weak. Only part of the rows carry a size: once, few, many, or a class if the clone is expanded.

CASSLGTGQSYEQYF,TGCGCCAGCAGCCTCGGGACAGGGCAATCCTACGAGCAGTACTTC,TRBV4-3,15,few,TRBJ2-7,TRBD1
CASSLVGRQETQYF,TGTGCCAGCAGCTTAGTAGGGAGGCAAGAGACCCAGTACTTC,TRBV7-2,14,NA,TRBJ2-5,NA
CASSLQGTIYF,TGTGCCAGCAGCCTGCAGGGCACCATATATTTT,TRBV7-8,11,NA,TRBJ1-3,NA
CASNTGLGYEQFF,TGTGCCAGCAACACAGGCCTCGGTTATGAGCAGTTCTTC,TRBV7-9,13,NA,TRBJ2-1,NA
CATSLGRAYEQYF,TGTGCCACCAGCCTCGGACGTGCCTACGAGCAGTACTTC,TRBV15,13,NA,TRBJ2-7,NA
CASNPGQGSVEQYF,TGTGCCAGCAATCCCGGACAGGGCTCCGTCGAGCAGTACTTC,TRBV28,14,NA,TRBJ2-7,TRBD1
CSFSTGRGSYTF,TGCAGCTTTTCGACAGGGCGCGGAAGCTACACCTTC,TRBV29-1,12,few,TRBJ1-2,TRBD1
CATSPGRAGGELFF,TGTGCCACCAGCCCGGGACGGGCGGGCGGGGAGCTGTTTTTT,TRBV15,14,NA,TRBJ2-2,NA
CASSPVVAGQETQYF,TGTGCCAGCAGCCCCGTGGTAGCGGGGCAAGAGACCCAGTACTTC,TRBV7-2,15,once,TRBJ2-5,TRBD2
CASSFRDREPLAYNEQFF,TGTGCCAGCAGCTTCCGGGACAGAGAACCACTCGCTTACAATGAGCAGTTCTTC,TRBV7-9,18,NA,TRBJ2-1,TRBD1
CASSLFGGGEQFF,TGTGCCAGCAGCTTATTTGGGGGAGGTGAGCAGTTCTTC,TRBV13,13,NA,TRBJ2-1,NA
CAWSVGGQETQYF,TGTGCCTGGAGTGTAGGCGGTCAAGAGACCCAGTACTTC,TRBV30,13,NA,TRBJ2-5,NA
CASSRPLAGGHLGEQFF,TGTGCCAGCAGCCGTCCTCTAGCGGGGGGCCACCTTGGTGAGCAGTTCTTC,TRBV13,17,NA,TRBJ2-1,TRBD2
CASSPANRVYNEQFF,TGCGCCAGCAGCCCAGCGAACAGGGTCTACAATGAGCAGTTCTTC,TRBV4-3,15,NA,TRBJ2-1,NA
CASGYRQGYEQYF,TGTGCTAGTGGTTATCGACAGGGCTACGAGCAGTACTTC,TRBV12-5,13,once,TRBJ2-7,TRBD1
CSAQDEKLFF,TGCAGTGCCCAGGATGAAAAACTGTTTTTT,TRBV20-1,10,NA,TRBJ1-4,NA
CMAISATNEKLFF,TGCATGGCCATCAGTGCAACTAATGAAAAACTGTTTTTT,TRBV29-1,13,NA,TRBJ1-4,NA
CASSSLGALISRNTEAFF,TGTGCCAGCAGCTCCCTTGGTGCCTTGATCAGCAGAAACACTGAAGCTTTCTTT,TRBV11-2,18,NA,TRBJ1-1,NA
CASSQDPGENYEQYF,TGCGCCAGCAGCCAAGATCCAGGGGAGAACTACGAGCAGTACTTC,TRBV4-3,15,NA,TRBJ2-7,NA
CGTGEEKLFF,TGCGGGACAGGGGAAGAAAAACTGTTTTTT,TRBV29-1,10,NA,TRBJ1-4,TRBD1
CASSLTAGQPQHF,TGTGCCAGCAGCCTGACAGCAGGGCAGCCCCAGCATTTT,TRBV7-9,13,NA,TRBJ1-5,NA
CASSRSRIRATNTGELFF,TGCGCCAGCAGTCGGTCGAGAATCAGGGCGACGAACACCGGGGAGCTGTTTTTT,TRBV23-1,18,NA,TRBJ2-2,NA
CAWSPRQNYGYTF,TGTGCCTGGAGTCCACGGCAGAACTATGGCTACACCTTC,TRBV30,13,few,TRBJ1-2,NA
CASSLAPGDTQYF,TGCGCCAGCAGCTTGGCCCCTGGAGATACGCAGTATTTT,TRBV5-1,13,NA,TRBJ2-3,NA
CASSSGRLNEQFF,TGTGCCAGCAGCTCGGGACGGCTCAATGAGCAGTTCTTC,TRBV11-2,13,NA,TRBJ2-1,NA
CSVEQGANNEQFF,TGCAGCGTTGAACAGGGGGCGAACAATGAGCAGTTCTTC,TRBV29-1,13,once,TRBJ2-1,TRBD1
CASSFKGSTDTQYF,TGCGCCAGCAGCTTCAAGGGCAGCACAGATACGCAGTATTTT,TRBV5-1,14,NA,TRBJ2-3,NA
CASSFSTGGFYEQYF,TGTGCCAGCAGCTTCTCGACAGGGGGCTTCTACGAGCAGTACTTC,TRBV7-2,15,NA,TRBJ2-7,TRBD1
CASSLVPTSGAVTDTQYF,TGTGCCAGCAGCTTAGTTCCTACTAGCGGGGCTGTCACAGATACGCAGTATTTT,TRBV7-2,18,few,TRBJ2-3,TRBD2
CASSHQDRGRLNQPQHF,TGCGCCAGCAGCCACCAGGACAGGGGGCGACTGAATCAGCCCCAGCATTTT,TRBV4-1,17,NA,TRBJ1-5,TRBD1
CAWSPRAGSGYTF,TGTGCCTGGAGTCCCAGGGCAGGTAGTGGCTACACCTTC,TRBV30,13,NA,TRBJ1-2,NA
CASSLSGGENEQYF,TGTGCCAGCAGCTTATCGGGGGGCGAGAACGAGCAGTACTTC,TRBV7-9,14,few,TRBJ2-7,NA
CSVVSGDSTYEQYF,TGCAGCGTTGTATCCGGGGACAGCACCTACGAGCAGTACTTC,TRBV29-1,14,few,TRBJ2-7,TRBD1
CAWSKRTYEQYF,TGTGCCTGGAGTAAACGAACCTACGAGCAGTACTTC,TRBV30,12,NA,TRBJ2-7,NA
CASSSLLKGAGGYTF,TGTGCCAGCAGTTCTCTACTGAAGGGGGCTGGTGGCTACACCTTC,TRBV28,15,NA,TRBJ1-2,TRBD1
CAWSRVAPNEQYF,TGTGCCTGGAGTAGGGTGGCACCTAACGAGCAGTACTTC,TRBV30,13,NA,TRBJ2-7,NA
CASSFASSGAFYEQYF,TGTGCCAGCAGCTTTGCCTCTAGCGGGGCGTTCTACGAGCAGTACTTC,TRBV7-8,16,NA,TRBJ2-7,TRBD2
CASRTGPISAQHF,TGTGCCAGCCGGACAGGGCCAATTTCGGCCCAGCATTTT,TRBV2,13,NA,TRBJ1-5,TRBD1
CSASDRETQYF,TGCAGTGCTAGTGACCGAGAGACCCAGTACTTC,TRBV20-1,11,NA,TRBJ2-5,NA
CAWNGPSGYTDTQYF,TGTGCCTGGAACGGCCCTAGCGGTTACACAGATACGCAGTATTTT,TRBV30,15,NA,TRBJ2-3,TRBD2
CASSRDRVSHGYTF,TGCGCCAGCAGTCGGGACAGGGTGAGCCATGGCTACACCTTC,TRBV4-3,14,NA,TRBJ1-2,TRBD1
CAWSATGGGYGYTF,TGTGCCTGGAGTGCCACAGGGGGCGGCTATGGCTACACCTTC,TRBV30,14,NA,TRBJ1-2,TRBD1
CASSVGAADTQYF,TGTGCCAGCAGCGTAGGGGCTGCAGATACGCAGTATTTT,TRBV9,13,NA,TRBJ2-3,NA
CSVAGQGAYEQYF,TGCAGCGTGGCTGGACAGGGGGCCTACGAGCAGTACTTC,TRBV29-1,13,NA,TRBJ2-7,TRBD1
CAISESMRYEQYF,TGTGCCATCAGTGAGTCCATGCGCTACGAGCAGTACTTC,TRBV10-3,13,few,TRBJ2-7,NA